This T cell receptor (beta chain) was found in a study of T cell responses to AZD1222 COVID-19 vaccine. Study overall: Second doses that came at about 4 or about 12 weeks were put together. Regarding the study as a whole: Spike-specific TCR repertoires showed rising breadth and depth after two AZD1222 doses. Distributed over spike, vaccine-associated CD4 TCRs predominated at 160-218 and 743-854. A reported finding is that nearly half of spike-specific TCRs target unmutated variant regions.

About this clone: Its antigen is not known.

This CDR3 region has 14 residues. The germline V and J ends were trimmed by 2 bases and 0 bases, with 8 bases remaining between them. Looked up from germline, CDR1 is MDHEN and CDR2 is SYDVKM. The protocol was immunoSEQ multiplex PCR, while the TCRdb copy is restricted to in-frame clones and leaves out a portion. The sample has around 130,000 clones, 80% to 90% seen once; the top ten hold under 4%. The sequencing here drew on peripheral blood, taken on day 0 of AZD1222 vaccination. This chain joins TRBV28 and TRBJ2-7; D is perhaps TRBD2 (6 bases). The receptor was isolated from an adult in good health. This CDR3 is CASSLIGGSYEQYF. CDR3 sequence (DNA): TGTGCCAGCAGTTTAATCGGGGGCTCCTACGAGCAGTACTTC.